This entry lists 32 T cell receptor beta chains sequenced from one sample in a study of Graves' ophthalmopathy and Graves' hyperthyroidism. Researchers took RNA transcripts and amplified TCR beta CDR3 regions from them. After a first-round RT-PCR with HTBI primers, a second-round multiplex PCR was run. One entry per CDR3 protein, called by TCRdb with MiXCR from the multiplex PCR reads. This sample yields about half a million distinct CDR3 sequences, of which over 13% are seen a single time; 9.5% to 10% belongs to the top ten. The sample was blood. The receptors originated from a woman in her twenties or thirties with Graves' ophthalmopathy.

This clonotype was observed many times. V and J are TRBV4-2 and TRBJ2-5; TRBD1 agrees at 9 bases. The CDR3 sequence is 15 residues long. Germline lookup yields CDR1 LGHNA and CDR2 YNFKEQ. V shed 1 base, J shed 2 bases, and the junction held 2 bases outside the gene matches. The CDR3: CASSQVGTGQETQYF. CDR3 sequence (DNA): TGTGCCAGCAGCCAAGTCGGGACAGGGCAAGAGACCCAGTACTTC.

The rearrangement uses TRBV6-1 and TRBJ2-2; 7 bases match TRBD2. CDR3 size: 16 residues. The ends lost 7 bases at V and 6 bases at J; junction bases unmatched: 14. The V gene's germline CDR1 is MNHNS and CDR2 SASEGT. The CDR3 DNA reads TGTGCCAGCACCCTCCAGGCAGTTCGGGGGGCCGGGGAGCTGTTTTTT. It translates to CASTLQAVRGAGELFF.

This clonotype was found many times. The chain links TRBV28 to TRBJ2-7, with D perhaps TRBD2 (5 bases). V lost 7 bases and J lost 1, with 14 bases in between. Germline V lookup: CDR1 MDHEN, CDR2 SYDVKM. This CDR3 is 14 amino acids long. This chain's CDR3 is CASISRVESYEQYF. The CDR3 nucleotides are TGTGCCAGCATCTCGAGGGTGGAATCCTACGAGCAGTACTTC.

To note about this clonotype: A much larger clone lies one base from this, so it may be a read error. This sequence joins TRBV19 and TRBJ1-5; no reliable D call. Germline assignment: CDR1 LNHDA and CDR2 SQIVND (reference sequence). This CDR3 is 15 amino acids long. For the CDR3, the DNA is TGTGCCAGTAGAATCGGGGTTTTGAGCAATCAGCCCCAGCGTTTT. Translation gives CASRIGVLSNQPQRF.

This clonotype was seen at least ten times. This chain connects TRBV4-1 to TRBJ1-1; unclear D gene. V lost 0 bases to trimming and J lost 1 base, with 15 bases between them. CDR1 and CDR2 (germline): MGHRA, YSYEKL. This CDR3 is built from 17 residues. The CDR3 DNA reads as TGCGCCAGCAGCCAAGAATGGGTACTATCTAAGAACACTGAAGCTTTCTTT. Translation gives CASSQEWVLSKNTEAFF.

This clonotype was seen repeatedly, ten times or more. The chain employs TRBV6-1 and TRBJ1-5; D is undetermined. With 7 bases removed from V and 0 bases from J, the gap between germline ends came to 7 bases. The CDR3 has 13 residues. Germline lookup yields CDR1 MNHNS and CDR2 SASEGT. CDR3 sequence reads: CASTDPSNQPQHF. CDR3 sequence (DNA): TGTGCCAGCACGGATCCTAGCAATCAGCCCCAGCATTTT.

This clonotype came up many times. The chain couples TRBV4-1 to TRBJ2-7; 9 positions match TRBD2. In germline, CDR1 is MGHRA, CDR2 YSYEKL. V lost 4 bases, J lost 0 bases, and 4 bases stayed unmatched. The CDR3 length is 15 residues. CDR3 DNA: TGCGCCAGCAGCCGCGGGACTAGCCTCTCCTACGAGCAGTACTTC. It yields the protein CASSRGTSLSYEQYF.

In this sample, this clonotype turned up many times. The chain's CDR3 is CASSDRTGGSNQPQHF. In DNA form, the CDR3 reads TGTGCCAGCAGTGATAGGACAGGGGGAAGCAATCAGCCCCAGCATTTT. The J gene is TRBJ1-5, the V gene TRBV6-1; 10 positions agree with TRBD1. CDR3 length: 16 amino acids. CDR1 is MNHNS, CDR2 SASEGT, per germline. V dropped 3 bases and J dropped 1; count of bases not matched to a gene: 3.

This clonotype was counted between two and nine times. For the CDR3, the DNA is TGTGCCAGCAGGTACGGACAGGGGAGCTCCTACGAGCAGTACTTC. Amino acid sequence: CASRYGQGSSYEQYF. This chain connects TRBV7-3 to TRBJ2-7; TRBD1 aligns across 9 bases. V trimming: 6 bases; J trimming: 0 bases; junction bases outside the gene matches: 6. The V gene's germline CDR1 is SGHTA and CDR2 FQGTGA. The CDR3 runs to 15 residues.

This clonotype was observed at least ten times. This chain joins TRBV27 and TRBJ1-5; the D is unclear. Deletions cut 2 bases from V and 8 bases from J, with 10 bases between. CDR3 length: 13 residues. The germline CDR1 and CDR2 sequences are MNHEY and SMNVEV (reference sequence). The CDR3 nucleotides are TGTGCCAGCAGTTTAAACAGATATAAGCCCCAGCATTTT. Translation gives CASSLNRYKPQHF.

This clonotype was seen many times. This chain uses TRBV24-1 with TRBJ1-1; 8 nucleotides line up with TRBD1. Germline values: CDR1 KGHDR, CDR2 SFDVKD. This CDR3 contains 17 residues. V trimming: 4 bases; J trimming: 4 bases; junction bases outside the gene matches: 13. CDR3: CATSDLGQVGAATEAFF. CDR3 in DNA: TGTGCCACCAGTGACTTGGGACAGGTCGGGGCTGCCACTGAAGCTTTCTTT.

This clonotype was recorded a few times. V is TRBV6-5 and J is TRBJ2-7; the match to TRBD1 covers 8 bases. In germline, CDR1 is MNHEY, CDR2 SVGAGI. The CDR3 runs 16 residues. The V gene end was trimmed by 0 bases and the J gene end by 0 bases; junction bases not matched to a gene: 4. DNA of the CDR3: TGTGCCAGCAGTTACTCCAGGACAGGGATCTCCTACGAGCAGTACTTC. Protein product: CASSYSRTGISYEQYF.

This clonotype was recorded many times. The genes are TRBV6-4 and TRBJ2-2, with unresolved D. The germline gives CDR1 MRHNA, CDR2 SNTAGT. V lost 1 base, J lost 3 bases, and 3 bases lay in between. This CDR3 region has 13 residues. CDR3 DNA: TGTGCCAGCAGTGACTTGGACACCGGGGAGCTGTTTTTT. Amino acids: CASSDLDTGELFF.

This clonotype was seen many times. V and J are TRBV6-5 and TRBJ1-2; 8 bases match TRBD1. CDR1 is MNHEY, CDR2 SVGAGI, per germline. The CDR3 consists of 14 residues. J lost 4 bases, V lost 2 bases, and 3 bases had no gene match. Written as DNA, the CDR3 is TGTGCCAGCAGTTACCCAGACAGGGGCTATGGCTACACCTTC. Translation gives CASSYPDRGYGYTF.

In its sample, this clonotype was seen many times. The genes are TRBV27 and TRBJ1-2; 11 bases match TRBD1. CDR1 MNHEY and CDR2 SMNVEV come from the germline V gene (reference sequence). The junction had 4 bases not matched to a gene; V was cut back by 3 bases and J by 4 bases. The CDR3 has 15 amino acids. The CDR3 DNA reads TGTGCCAGCAGTTTCGGGACAGGGGGAACCTATGGCTACACCTTC. Translated, it gives CASSFGTGGTYGYTF.

The rearrangement links TRBV12-3 or TRBV12-4 to TRBJ2-7; 7 bases map to TRBD1. With 7 bases clipped from V and 5 bases from J, the junction kept 8 bases outside the gene matches. The CDR3 length is 13 residues. CDR3 nucleotide sequence: TGTGCCAGCAACCCTATTGACAGGGACGAGCAGTACTTC. This translates into CASNPIDRDEQYF.

This clonotype was recorded many times. The chain joins TRBV6-1 to TRBJ1-3; D may be TRBD1 (6 bases). Germline V gives CDR1 MNHNS, CDR2 SASEGT. The ends were cut back, 6 bases at V and 0 bases at J, with 15 bases in the middle. The CDR3 covers 16 residues. Here the CDR3 DNA reads TGTGCCAGCAGACCGGAGGGGGAAACCTCTGGAAACACCATATATTTT. Its protein is CASRPEGETSGNTIYF.

V usage is TRBV6-1 and J usage is TRBJ1-1; the match to TRBD1 covers 7 bases. The germline gives CDR1 MNHNS, CDR2 SASEGT. This CDR3 is 15 amino acids long. V lost 1 base, J lost 11 bases, and 13 bases stayed unmatched. The CDR3 loop is CASSEGEEGAEGAFF. In DNA, the CDR3 is TGTGCCAGCAGTGAAGGGGAGGAGGGGGCTGAAGGGGCTTTCTTT.

The V call is TRBV6-5, the J call TRBJ2-5, with TRBD1 as a possible D gene (6 bases). V was trimmed by 2 bases and J by 4 bases, leaving 14 bases between them. The CDR3 consists of 15 residues. Looked up from germline, CDR1 is MNHEY and CDR2 is SVGAGI. Here the CDR3 DNA reads TGTGCCAGCAGTTACCGCAGGACAGTGAGAGAGACCCAGTACTTC. Its translation is CASSYRRTVRETQYF.

In this sample, this clonotype turned up many times. This sequence joins TRBV6-4 and TRBJ2-3; the match to TRBD2 covers 7 bases. The germline gives CDR1 MRHNA, CDR2 SNTAGT. The CDR3 is 17 amino acids. V gave up 5 bases and J gave up 2 bases; unmatched junction bases: 13. CDR3 in DNA: TGTGCCAGCAGTACGACCCTAGGGGAGGGGTACACAGATACGCAGTATTTT. It translates to CASSTTLGEGYTDTQYF.

Regarding this clonotype: The junction and the germline gene differ at one end; a read error may be behind it. The rearrangement links TRBV11-2 to TRBJ2-4, with 7 bases that match TRBD1. Germline loops: CDR1 SGHAT, CDR2 FQNNGV. The CDR3 length is 15 residues. CDR3 nucleotide sequence: TGCGCCAGCAGACCCGTAGGGGGCTCCAAAAACATTCAGTACTTC. It translates to CASRPVGGSKNIQYF.

At least ten counts were recorded for this clonotype. The rearrangement links TRBV20-1 to TRBJ2-2; 9 bases map to TRBD2. The J segment lost 6 bases and the V segment lost 0 bases, leaving 11 bases of the junction unmatched. The CDR3 has 17 residues. In germline, CDR1 is DFQATT, CDR2 SNEGSKA (reference sequence). CDR3 loop: CSARDKRGAPYSGELFF. Written as DNA, the CDR3 is TGCAGTGCTAGAGATAAGCGGGGGGCCCCGTATTCCGGGGAGCTGTTTTTT.

This clonotype has ten or more counts. The rearrangement joins TRBV28 to TRBJ1-5, with D perhaps matching TRBD1 (6 bases). This CDR3 spans 14 amino acids. Trimming shortened V by 8 bases and J by 7 bases, and 18 bases separated the two germline ends. The germline gives CDR1 MDHEN, CDR2 SYDVKM. CDR3: CASHNAGGGQPQHF. The CDR3 DNA follows: TGTGCCAGCCATAATGCGGGGGGCGGACAGCCCCAGCATTTT.

This clonotype was counted ten times or more. This chain uses TRBV5-1 with TRBJ2-3, with TRBD1 matching 7 bases. The germline CDR1 and CDR2 sequences are SGHRS and YFSETQ. V was clipped by 7 bases and J by 3 bases; unmatched bases: 14. CDR3 size: 16 residues. The CDR3: CASAHGKGGATDTQYF. CDR3 DNA: TGCGCCAGCGCCCATGGAAAAGGGGGCGCGACAGATACGCAGTATTTT.

This clonotype has a count of ten or more. The chain is built from TRBV10-3 and TRBJ1-2; tentative D call: TRBD1 (5 bases). Germline V lookup: CDR1 ENHRY, CDR2 SYGVKD. This CDR3 spans 13 amino acids. Trimming took 3 bases from V and 8 from J, leaving 13 bases between them. CDR3 sequence reads: CAISEYDSLGYTF. The CDR3 region has the DNA TGTGCCATCAGTGAATACGACAGTCTCGGCTACACCTTC.

This clonotype was counted many times. The chain carries TRBV15 and TRBJ2-5; perhaps TRBD1 as D (5 bases). The CDR3 loop spans 15 amino acids. Germline V lookup: CDR1 LNHNV, CDR2 YYDKDF (reference sequence). V lost 1 base and J 0 bases, leaving 9 bases between the germline ends. CDR3: CATSRVDTDQETQYF. The CDR3 DNA reads TGTGCCACCAGCAGAGTGGACACCGACCAAGAGACCCAGTACTTC.

Many counts were recorded for this clonotype. V is TRBV5-1 and J is TRBJ1-2; D ambiguous. Germline CDR1 and CDR2: SGHRS and YFSETQ. The CDR3 is 15 residues long. Trimming took off 2 bases at V and 0 bases at J, with 11 bases between the two ends. The CDR3 here is CASSFHDSANYGYTF. The CDR3 coding sequence is TGCGCCAGCAGCTTCCACGACTCTGCTAACTATGGCTACACCTTC.

J is TRBJ2-7 and V is TRBV6-5, with 9 bases identical to TRBD1. Trimming removed 4 bases from V and 2 bases from J; junction bases left unmatched: 6. The CDR3 totals 15 residues. Germline V gives CDR1 MNHEY, CDR2 SVGAGI. Written as DNA, the CDR3 is TGTGCCAGCAGTTCCGGACAGGGGAGGGCCTACGAGCAGTACTTC. It specifies CASSSGQGRAYEQYF.

This clonotype has a count of ten or more. With a much larger clone just one base away, this may be a read error. The V and J genes are TRBV28 and TRBJ2-5; D is possibly TRBD1 (6 bases). This CDR3 has 14 amino acids. CDR1 is MDHEN and CDR2 is SYDVKM in the germline V gene. The CDR3 DNA reads TGTGCCAGCGGTTTAACAGGGAAATGGGAGACCCAGTACTTC. Its protein is CASGLTGKWETQYF.

Details on this clonotype: A read error may explain this, as a much larger clone is one base away. The J gene is TRBJ1-1, the V gene TRBV20-1, with 7 bases matching TRBD1. Per germline, CDR1 DFQATT and CDR2 SNEGSKA (reference sequence). CDR3 length equals 14 residues. This CDR3 is CSATRGGWGTEASF. The CDR3 DNA is TGCAGTGCCACACGAGGGGGCTGGGGGACTGAAGCTTCCTTT.

At least ten counts were recorded for this clonotype. V gene TRBV9 combines with J gene TRBJ2-7; weak D call: TRBD2 (5 bases). Trimming removed 0 bases from V and 3 bases from J, with 7 bases in between. The CDR3 is made up of 13 amino acids. CDR1 is SGDLS and CDR2 is YYNGEE in the germline V gene. For the CDR3, the DNA is TGTGCCAGCAGCGTAGTCGGGGACTACGAGCAGTACTTC. It translates to CASSVVGDYEQYF.

This rearrangement joins TRBV28 to TRBJ2-3; D is uncertain. The CDR3 is made up of 17 amino acids. Germline CDR1 is MDHEN and CDR2 is SYDVKM. The V and J ends lost 3 bases and 0 bases respectively, with 16 bases between them. The CDR3 sequence is CASSFSRTDSSTDTQYF. The CDR3 DNA sequence: TGTGCCAGCAGTTTTTCTCGGACGGATTCTAGCACAGATACGCAGTATTTT.